This T cell receptor (beta chain) was recorded in a study of T cells in Graves' hyperthyroidism and ophthalmopathy. Germline V gives CDR1 DFQATT, CDR2 SNEGSKA (reference sequence). V shed 6 bases, J shed 4 bases, and the junction held 11 bases outside the gene matches. CDR3 length equals 14 residues. Study-level points and caveats: Model predictions of ophthalmopathy came a median approximately 6 months before onset. Researchers found most expanded thyroid clonotypes above 0.001 in blood as well.

Clinicians diagnosed patients from clinical symptoms, serum thyroxine and TRAb, thyroid ultrasound and orbital computed tomography. PBMCs stemmed from 10 ml fresh peripheral blood. This clonotype has at least ten counts. No antigen is known for it. RNA transcripts yielded amplified TCR beta CDR3 regions. In the first-round RT-PCR of the TCR CDR3, the HTBI primer set was used. Using its own MiXCR run on the multiplex PCR reads, TCRdb lists one record per CDR3 protein. The sample includes about 520,000 distinct CDR3 sequences, approximately 24% of them seen just once. The receptor was isolated from a woman in her thirties with Graves' ophthalmopathy. J is TRBJ1-1 and V is TRBV20-1; TRBD1 aligns across 7 bases. The sequencing sample was made of blood. The CDR3 coding sequence is TGCAGTGCAAAGGACAGGACAGCCCTCACTGAAGCTTTCTTT. Translation: CSAKDRTALTEAFF.